A selection of T cell receptor beta chains follows, all from one sample in a study of OX40 agonist ivuxolimab in advanced cancers. Some clones are missing from TCRdb's copy, which holds only in-frame ones; the method was immunoSEQ multiplex PCR. Here the sample spans fewer than 80,000 clones, around 85% being singletons. The source material was CD4+ or CD8+ T cells sorted from blood, sampled in a trial of the OX40 agonist ivuxolimab. Receptor source: an adult with an advanced solid tumor such as melanoma, head and neck, liver or kidney cancer. CDR3s include the opening cysteine and the closing phenylalanine or tryptophan. D genes are given only for firm matches. Not every row has a clone size; where given, it reads once, few, many or a size class.

TRBV12-5	-	-	TRBJ2-5	CASGLLGLGGTQYF	TGTGCTAGTGGTTTGCTCGGCCTGGGAGGGACCCAGTACTTC
TRBV7-2	-	-	TRBJ2-7	CASSLTAGVREQYF	TGTGCCAGCAGCTTAACGGCAGGGGTTCGAGAGCAGTACTTC
TRBV6-5	-	-	TRBJ2-7	CASSYVGPPGEQYF	-
TRBV27	-	-	TRBJ2-1	CASSLDGSIRSGQFF	TGTGCCAGCAGTTTAGACGGGAGTATCCGTTCGGGGCAGTTCTTC
TRBV19	-	-	TRBJ1-5	CASSIAQNQPQHF	TGTGCCAGTAGTATAGCCCAGAATCAGCCCCAGCATTTT
TRBV10-3	-	-	TRBJ2-3	CAISEDGIGDTQYF	TGTGCCATCAGCGAGGACGGAATTGGGGATACGCAGTATTTT
TRBV7-6	few	-	TRBJ2-1	CASSLKGDEQFF	TGTGCCAGCAGCTTAAAAGGGGATGAGCAGTTCTTC
TRBV18	-	TRBD2	TRBJ2-6	CASSRGGTSGANVLTF	TGTGCCAGCTCCCGCGGGGGAACCTCTGGGGCCAACGTCCTGACTTTC
TRBV7-2	-	-	TRBJ2-6	CASSQDVGTGANVLTF	TGCGCCAGCAGCCAAGATGTAGGGACCGGGGCCAACGTCCTGACTTTC
TRBV7-9	-	-	TRBJ2-3	CASSSSGSLTDTQYF	TGTGCCAGCAGCAGCAGCGGAAGCCTTACAGATACGCAGTATTTT
TRBV6-5	-	-	TRBJ2-7	CASRATKYF	TGTGCCAGCAGGGCGACTAAGTACTTC
TRBV19	-	TRBD2	TRBJ2-1	CASSRRGGPLGDEQFF	TGTGCCAGTAGTCGACGGGGGGGCCCTTTGGGTGATGAGCAGTTCTTC
TRBV4-1	-	-	TRBJ1-6	CASSQDEGWSSPLHF	TGTGCCAGCAGCCAAGATGAGGGATGGAGTTCACCCCTCCACTTT
TRBV6-6	-	-	TRBJ2-7	CASSYSFPAEQYF	TGTGCCAGCAGTTACTCGTTTCCCGCCGAGCAGTACTTC
TRBV9	few	-	TRBJ2-1	CASSSREGPTGEQFF	TGTGCCAGCAGCTCCCGGGAAGGCCCAACGGGTGAGCAGTTCTTC
TRBV21-1	-	-	TRBJ1-5	CASSKSSERSNQPQHF	TGTGCCAGCTCAAAAAGTTCCGAGCGAAGCAATCAGCCCCAGCATTTT
TRBV15	-	TRBD1	TRBJ2-7	CATSRGQGVYEQYF	TGTGCCACCAGCAGAGGACAGGGGGTTTACGAGCAGTACTTC
TRBV28	-	-	TRBJ1-2	CASKRTLANYGYTF	TGTGCCAGCAAACGGACTCTAGCTAACTATGGCTACACCTTC
TRBV4-1	-	-	TRBJ2-2	CASSQGTTGELFF	TGCGCCAGCAGCCAAGGGACCACCGGGGAGCTGTTTTTT
TRBV13	-	-	TRBJ2-7	CASSLGMKVPNSYEQYF	TGTGCCAGCAGCTTAGGCATGAAGGTCCCCAACTCCTACGAGCAGTACTTC
TRBV7-3	-	TRBD1	TRBJ2-2	CASSHGQGNTGELFF	TGTGCCAGCAGCCATGGACAGGGGAACACCGGGGAGCTGTTTTTT
TRBV7-8	-	-	TRBJ2-3	CASSLVGGSTDTQYF	TGTGCCAGCAGCTTAGTCGGTGGAAGCACAGATACGCAGTATTTT
TRBV30	medium-sized	-	TRBJ1-2	CAWTPTHSTNNYGYTF	TGTGCCTGGACTCCCACCCACAGCACAAATAACTATGGCTACACCTTC
TRBV5-6	-	-	TRBJ1-1	CASSQQDEAFF	TGTGCCAGCAGCCAGCAGGATGAAGCTTTCTTT
TRBV6-5	-	-	TRBJ2-2	CASSSRANTGELFF	TGTGCCAGCAGTTCTAGGGCGAACACCGGGGAGCTGTTTTTT
TRBV18	-	-	TRBJ1-2	CASSPSTGRDYGYTF	TGTGCCAGCTCCCCCAGTACGGGGAGGGACTATGGCTACACCTTC
TRBV9	-	TRBD1	TRBJ1-3	CASSAWDSDSGNTIYF	TGTGCCAGCAGCGCTTGGGACAGCGACTCTGGAAACACCATATATTTT
TRBV7-9	-	-	TRBJ2-1	CASGLGNGYEQFF	TGTGCCAGCGGTCTAGGGAATGGGTATGAGCAGTTCTTC
TRBV5-6	-	-	TRBJ2-5	CASSLIRQETQYF	TGTGCCAGCAGCTTGATTCGACAAGAGACCCAGTACTTC
TRBV7-2	-	-	TRBJ2-7	CASSARGPRDEQYF	TGTGCCAGCAGCGCTCGGGGGCCTAGGGACGAGCAGTACTTC
TRBV15	-	-	TRBJ2-2	CATRPPGRNTGELFF	TGTGCCACCAGGCCCCCTGGACGGAACACCGGGGAGCTGTTTTTT
TRBV7-2	-	-	TRBJ1-2	CASQARNLYGYTF	TGTGCCAGCCAAGCCAGAAACCTCTATGGCTACACCTTC
TRBV4-3	-	-	TRBJ1-1	CASSQGLMNTEAFF	TGCGCCAGCAGCCAAGGGCTGATGAACACTGAAGCTTTCTTT
TRBV11-1	-	-	TRBJ2-1	CASSSGTTKRSYNEQFF	TGTGCCAGCAGCTCCGGGACAACCAAAAGGTCCTACAATGAGCAGTTCTTC
TRBV5-1	-	-	TRBJ2-7	CASSLEQNYEQYF	TGCGCCAGCAGCTTGGAACAGAACTACGAGCAGTACTTC
TRBV5-8	-	-	TRBJ2-3	CASSLIRATDTQYF	TGTGCCAGCAGCTTGATAAGGGCCACAGATACGCAGTATTTT
TRBV28	-	TRBD1	TRBJ2-7	CASSLATGYIFEQYF	TGTGCCAGCAGTTTAGCGACAGGGTACATCTTCGAGCAGTACTTC
TRBV11-2	-	-	TRBJ1-4	CASSLYGTEKLFF	TGTGCCAGCAGCTTATACGGGACCGAAAAACTGTTTTTT
TRBV7-2	medium-sized	-	TRBJ2-7	CASSSRVLYEQYF	TGTGCCAGCAGCTCTAGGGTACTCTACGAGCAGTACTTC
TRBV7-9	-	-	TRBJ1-5	CASSLAGPNQPQHF	TGTGCCAGCAGCTTAGCGGGGCCTAATCAGCCCCAGCATTTT
TRBV7-2	-	-	TRBJ2-3	CASSPNTGDTQYF	TGTGCCAGCAGCCCCAACACGGGGGATACGCAGTATTTT
TRBV5-6	-	-	TRBJ1-1	CASSSRGFKNTEAFF	TGTGCCAGCAGCAGCCGGGGGTTCAAGAACACTGAAGCTTTCTTT
TRBV5-6	-	-	TRBJ1-2	CASTLGMGNYGYTF	TGTGCCAGCACCCTAGGGATGGGGAACTATGGCTACACCTTC
TRBV29-1	-	TRBD1	TRBJ2-7	CSARQDRGSHEQYF	TGCAGCGCCAGGCAGGACAGGGGATCCCACGAGCAGTACTTC
TRBV21-1	-	-	TRBJ2-1	CASSKYCSGDSYNEQFF	TGTGCCAGCAGCAAATACTGTTCCGGGGACTCCTACAATGAGCAGTTCTTC
TRBV7-9	-	TRBD1	TRBJ2-1	CASSLWTGGNEQFF	TGTGCCAGCAGCCTCTGGACAGGGGGCAATGAGCAGTTCTTC
TRBV7-9	-	-	TRBJ2-1	CASSPRYNEQFF	TGTGCCAGCAGCCCTCGTTACAATGAGCAGTTCTTC
TRBV7-9	-	TRBD1	TRBJ2-1	CASREGDSYNEQFF	TGTGCCAGCAGGGAAGGGGACAGTTACAATGAGCAGTTCTTC
TRBV10-3	few	-	TRBJ2-7	CAISESSHEQYF	TGTGCCATCAGTGAGTCCTCTCACGAGCAGTACTTC
TRBV4-1	-	-	TRBJ2-2	CASSQVLRANTGELFF	TGCGCCAGCAGCCAAGTTCTTAGGGCGAACACCGGGGAGCTGTTTTTT
TRBV6-4	-	TRBD2	TRBJ2-7	CASSDSKRREGCHEQYF	TGTGCCAGCAGTGACTCGAAGCGGCGGGAGGGCTGCCACGAGCAGTACTTC
TRBV7-2	-	TRBD1	TRBJ2-7	CASSLVHGQGYEQYF	TGTGCCAGCAGCTTAGTCCATGGACAGGGCTACGAGCAGTACTTC
TRBV6-1	-	-	TRBJ1-6	CASSAGPYNSPLHF	TGTGCCAGCAGCGCGGGACCTTATAATTCACCCCTCCACTTT
TRBV9	-	-	TRBJ1-1	CASSVAQNTEAFF	TGTGCCAGCAGCGTAGCCCAAAACACTGAAGCTTTCTTT
TRBV21-1	-	-	TRBJ2-7	CASSNKWSFGTSRTEQYF	TGTGCCAGCAGCAATAAGTGGTCTTTCGGGACTAGCCGAACCGAGCAGTACTTC
TRBV10-3	-	TRBD1	TRBJ1-1	CATQGQQNTEAFF	TGTGCCACGCAGGGACAGCAGAACACTGAAGCTTTCTTT
TRBV4-1	-	-	TRBJ2-3	CASSQSGDTDTQYF	TGCGCCAGCAGCCAATCAGGGGACACAGATACGCAGTATTTT